The 17 T cell receptor beta chains below come from one sample, sequenced in a study of OX40 agonist ivuxolimab in advanced cancers. Only in-frame clones appear in the TCRdb table, and some are missing; sequencing was by immunoSEQ multiplex PCR. The sample holds some 79,000 clones; roughly nine tenths are singletons and the top ten take more than 0.4%. The starting material was CD4+ or CD8+ T cells sorted from blood, obtained in a trial of the OX40 agonist ivuxolimab. The origin of the receptors is an adult with an advanced solid tumor such as melanoma, head and neck, liver or kidney cancer.

This clone appeared a few times. The chain combines TRBV19 with TRBJ1-2; D is ambiguous. The CDR3 runs 11 residues. Germline V CDR1 and CDR2: LNHDA, SQIVND (reference sequence). With 3 bases removed from V and 10 bases from J, the gap between germline ends came to 9 bases. DNA for the CDR3: TGTGCCAGTAGTATTCTAGGGAACTACACCTTC. It specifies CASSILGNYTF. Filled out from reference TRBV19 and TRBJ1-2, the complete variable domain reads DGGITQSPKYLFRKEGQNVTLSCEQNLNHDAMYWYRQDPGQGLRLIYYSQIVNDFQKGDIAEGYSVSREKKESFPLTVTSAQKNPTAFYLCASSILGNYTFGSGTRLTVV.

The chain employs TRBV5-1 and TRBJ2-3, with a tentative D call TRBD2 (6 bases). Between the trimmed V and J ends, which lost 7 bases and 4 bases, there was a span of 13 bases. This CDR3 has 13 amino acids. Per the germline V gene, CDR1 is SGHRS and CDR2 is YFSETQ. The CDR3 DNA follows: TGCGCCAGCCACCCGGGAGAGGCAGATACGCAGTATTTT. The encoded protein is CASHPGEADTQYF.

The chain uses TRBV28 and TRBJ1-1; D ambiguous. Germline lookup yields CDR1 MDHEN and CDR2 SYDVKM. The CDR3 contains 11 residues. Trimming stripped 5 bases from V and 3 bases from J, with 4 bases between. CDR3 nucleotide sequence: TGTGCCAGCAGTGAGGACACTGAAGCTTTCTTT. Its translation is CASSEDTEAFF.

The J gene is TRBJ2-5, the V gene TRBV19, with D tentatively TRBD1 (5 bases). The germline gives CDR1 LNHDA, CDR2 SQIVND (reference sequence). V lost 5 bases and J 0 bases, leaving 16 bases between the germline ends. This CDR3 contains 16 residues. The CDR3 here is CASSPSNAGYQETQYF. The CDR3 DNA is TGTGCCAGTAGTCCCAGTAACGCAGGGTACCAAGAGACCCAGTACTTC. The whole variable domain, filled in from reference TRBV19 and TRBJ2-5, reads DGGITQSPKYLFRKEGQNVTLSCEQNLNHDAMYWYRQDPGQGLRLIYYSQIVNDFQKGDIAEGYSVSREKKESFPLTVTSAQKNPTAFYLCASSPSNAGYQETQYFGPGTRLLVL.

The chain carries TRBV4-1 and TRBJ2-5; 7 positions match TRBD1. The CDR3 totals 14 residues. Germline V CDR1 and CDR2: MGHRA, YSYEKL. V shed 1 base and J 5 bases; nucleotides not matched to a gene: 4. CDR3 sequence: CASSQGGGAETQYF. CDR3 sequence (DNA): TGCGCCAGCAGCCAAGGAGGGGGCGCGGAGACCCAGTACTTC.

V usage is TRBV21-1 and J usage is TRBJ1-1; the DNA was not used to check the table's D call, TRBD1. TRBV21-1 is marked as a pseudogene. The CDR3 contains 15 residues. In DNA, the CDR3 is TGTGCCAGCAGTAATCAAGACACAATTCGCACTGAAGCTTTCTTT. Translated, it gives CASSNQDTIRTEAFF.

This chain connects TRBV20-1 to TRBJ2-5; 7 nucleotides align to TRBD1. Germline-derived CDR1 and CDR2 are DFQATT and SNEGSKA (reference sequence). After removal of 5 bases from V and 3 bases from J, the junction contained 0 bases not matched to a gene. This CDR3 has 11 residues. Here the CDR3 DNA reads TGCAGTGCTGACAGGGAAGAGACCCAGTACTTC. Translated, it gives CSADREETQYF.

The chain couples TRBV19 to TRBJ2-3, with 12 bases lining up with TRBD2. Germline V CDR1 and CDR2: LNHDA, SQIVND (reference sequence). The CDR3 extends over 15 amino acids. CDR3 protein: CGVLAGGPSTDTQYF. The CDR3 DNA reads as TGTGGGGTACTAGCGGGAGGACCTAGCACAGATACGCAGTATTTT.

This chain uses TRBV4-2 with TRBJ1-2; no definite D call. Between the trimmed V and J ends, which lost 0 bases and 3 bases, there was a span of 11 bases. This CDR3 is 15 amino acids long. Germline assignment: CDR1 LGHNA and CDR2 YNFKEQ. CDR3 sequence reads: CASSQDLTYHYGYTF. CDR3 nucleotide sequence: TGTGCCAGCAGCCAAGATCTGACATACCACTATGGCTACACCTTC.

This rearrangement joins TRBV12-5 to TRBJ1-1; D call uncertain. The V end was cut by 6 bases, the J end by 8 bases, with 13 bases between. CDR1 and CDR2 (germline): LGHNT, FRNRAP. This CDR3 comprises 12 residues. The CDR3: CASGPGGGEAFF. The CDR3 nucleotides read TGTGCTAGTGGCCCAGGAGGAGGGGAAGCTTTCTTT.

This chain joins TRBV27 and TRBJ2-7; weak D call: TRBD1 (5 bases). Germline loops: CDR1 MNHEY, CDR2 SMNVEV (reference sequence). V dropped 6 bases and J dropped 2 bases, with 14 bases sitting between them. CDR3 length: 14 amino acids. CDR3 region: CASRRTPETYEQYF. The CDR3 bases are TGTGCCAGCAGGAGGACACCCGAGACCTACGAGCAGTACTTC.

J is TRBJ1-5 and V is TRBV4-3; D not certain. Trimming cost V 3 bases and J 1 base, with 10 bases left between them. The CDR3 sequence is 15 residues long. Per the germline V gene, CDR1 is LGHNA and CDR2 is YSLEER. CDR3 sequence (DNA): TGCGCCAGCAGCCAGTGGTGGGCGAGCAATCAGCCCCAGCATTTT. Translation gives CASSQWWASNQPQHF.

J is TRBJ1-3 and V is TRBV6-5; perhaps TRBD1 as D (6 bases). V was pared by 8 bases and J by 2 bases, with 13 bases between. CDR3 length equals 14 residues. Germline loops: CDR1 MNHEY, CDR2 SVGAGI. The CDR3 here is CASGQTRTGNTIYF. Written as DNA, the CDR3 is TGTGCCAGCGGACAGACTCGCACTGGAAACACCATATATTTT.

The chain links TRBV4-1 to TRBJ2-3; tentatively, D is TRBD1 or TRBD2 (6 bases each). Germline assignment: CDR1 MGHRA and CDR2 YSYEKL. This CDR3 contains 16 residues. V dropped 1 base and J dropped 5 bases, with 16 bases sitting between them. CDR3: CASSQAGRGPGDTQYF. In DNA form, the CDR3 reads TGCGCCAGCAGCCAAGCTGGCCGGGGGCCTGGAGATACGCAGTATTTT.

The rearrangement uses TRBV29-1 and TRBJ2-7; no definite D call. Trimming removed 4 bases at V and 6 bases at J, with 10 bases between. The CDR3 extends over 11 amino acids. Germline V gene lookup returns CDR1 SQVTM and CDR2 ANQGSEA. CDR3 in amino acids: CSVASGFEQYF. The CDR3 nucleotides are TGCAGCGTTGCCTCCGGGTTCGAGCAGTACTTC.

The gene calls are TRBV11-2 and TRBJ1-1; weak D call: TRBD1 (5 bases). Germline V gives CDR1 SGHAT, CDR2 FQNNGV. This CDR3 has 14 residues. With 5 bases removed from V and 0 bases from J, the gap between germline ends came to 10 bases. The CDR3, as DNA: TGTGCCAGCAGCGATACACAGGTGAACACTGAAGCTTTCTTT. Translation gives CASSDTQVNTEAFF.

The chain is built from TRBV5-1 and TRBJ2-7; TRBD1 agrees at 10 bases. Germline-derived CDR1 and CDR2 are SGHRS and YFSETQ. The CDR3 sequence is 14 residues long. V was clipped by 4 bases and J by 5 bases; unmatched bases: 6. CDR3 in DNA: TGCGCCAGCAGCGGGGGACAGGGGTCGGACGAGCAGTACTTC. It encodes CASSGGQGSDEQYF. Together with reference TRBV5-1 and TRBJ2-7, the CDR3 gives the full variable domain: KAGVTQTPRYLIKTRGQQVTLSCSPISGHRSVSWYQQTPGQGLQFLFEYFSETQRNKGNFPGRFSGRQFSNSRSEMNVSTLELGDSALYLCASSGGQGSDEQYFGPGTRLTVT.